Presented here are 11 T cell receptor beta chains from one specimen sequenced in a study of beta chain features in type 1 diabetes. As every portion of the isolated RNA was reverse transcribed, the sequencing read expressed TCRB transcripts. TCRdb keeps only in-frame clones here, not all; method: immunoSEQ multiplex PCR. The sample carries about 240,000 clones, about 30% recorded once. The sequencing sample was made of central memory CD4+ T cells from blood. These receptors all stem from a man aged 30 to 39 in good health.

This rearrangement joins TRBV4-1 to TRBJ1-5; D ambiguous. V shed 0 bases and J shed 3 bases, with 9 bases lying between them. This CDR3 contains 15 residues. Germline V gives CDR1 MGHRA, CDR2 YSYEKL. CDR3 sequence (DNA): TGCGCCAGCAGCCAAGATGATACAGCCAATCAGCCCCAGCATTTT. Amino acids: CASSQDDTANQPQHF.

The V gene is TRBV11-2, the J gene TRBJ2-1, with 8 positions matching TRBD2. V lost 5 bases to trimming and J lost 7 bases; unmatched junction nucleotides: 13. Per the germline V gene, CDR1 is SGHAT and CDR2 is FQNNGV. This CDR3 is 16 amino acids long. The CDR3 region is CASSPNFSGGLNEQFF. Written as DNA, the CDR3 is TGTGCCAGCAGCCCGAACTTTTCGGGGGGGCTGAATGAGCAGTTCTTC.

J is TRBJ2-5 and V is TRBV7-2; D gene ambiguous. The CDR3 is made up of 15 amino acids. V was trimmed by 5 bases and J by 0 bases, leaving 13 bases between them. From germline, CDR1 is SGHTA and CDR2 FQGNSA. CDR3 bases: TGTGCCAGCAGCGAGAATGTGGGGTACCAAGAGACCCAGTACTTC. Its protein is CASSENVGYQETQYF.

The chain links TRBV27 to TRBJ2-7; D gene uncertain. Trimming pared 4 bases from V and 6 bases from J, leaving 22 bases between. The CDR3 is 16 residues long. Per germline, CDR1 MNHEY and CDR2 SMNVEV (reference sequence). DNA for the CDR3: TGTGCCAGCAGTTATAACCCCGGGTATTCCGCGGCCGAGCAGTACTTC. Translated, it gives CASSYNPGYSAAEQYF.

The chain is built from TRBV5-6 and TRBJ2-3; D is unclear. The V gene's germline CDR1 is SGHDT and CDR2 YYEEEE. The V gene lost 1 base and the J gene lost 1 base, with 7 bases spanning the gap. CDR3 length: 14 residues. The CDR3 region has the DNA TGTGCCAGCAGCTTGCCCATTGGCACAGATACGCAGTATTTT. Its protein is CASSLPIGTDTQYF. Together with reference TRBV5-6 and TRBJ2-3, the CDR3 gives the full variable domain: DAGVTQSPTHLIKTRGQQVTLRCSPKSGHDTVSWYQQALGQGPQFIFQYYEEEERQRGNFPDRFSGHQFPNYSSELNVNALLLGDSALYLCASSLPIGTDTQYFGPGTRLTVL.

V and J are TRBV25-1 and TRBJ2-1; no reliable D call. The V and J ends lost 7 bases and 2 bases respectively, with 3 bases between them. CDR1 and CDR2 (germline): MGHDK, SYGVNS. The CDR3 length is 11 residues. CDR3 sequence reads: CASKAYNEQFF. In nucleotides, the CDR3 is TGTGCCAGCAAGGCCTACAATGAGCAGTTCTTC.

This rearrangement joins TRBV30 to TRBJ2-6; D may be TRBD2 (6 bases). V lost 1 base and J 1 base, leaving 8 bases between the germline ends. Germline loops: CDR1 GTSNPN, CDR2 SVGIG (reference sequence). The CDR3 has 15 amino acids. CDR3 coding DNA: TGTGCCTGGAGTGGGGAGGAATCTGGGGCCAACGTCCTGACTTTC. It yields the protein CAWSGEESGANVLTF.

V gene TRBV6-6 combines with J gene TRBJ2-7; 13 bases align to TRBD2. CDR1 and CDR2 from the germline V gene are MNHNY and SVGAGI (reference sequence). V gave up 4 bases and J gave up 5 bases; unmatched junction bases: 8. The CDR3 extends over 16 amino acids. The CDR3 loop is CASSSGLAGVGHEQYF. Here the CDR3 DNA reads TGTGCCAGCAGTTCCGGACTAGCGGGAGTAGGCCACGAGCAGTACTTC.

This clone was picked up many times. The rearrangement links TRBV4-1 to TRBJ2-1, with 8 nucleotides matching TRBD2. The CDR3 extends over 17 amino acids. Germline V lookup: CDR1 MGHRA, CDR2 YSYEKL. Trimming removed 5 bases from V and 2 bases from J; junction bases left unmatched: 11. The CDR3 protein is CASSLQMGAGAYNEQFF. CDR3 bases: TGCGCCAGCAGCTTACAGATGGGAGCGGGGGCCTACAATGAGCAGTTCTTC.

V usage is TRBV20-1 and J usage is TRBJ2-2; D is undetermined. V gave up 3 bases and J gave up 6 bases, with 5 bases separating them. CDR3 length: 11 amino acids. The germline gives CDR1 DFQATT, CDR2 SNEGSKA (reference sequence). The CDR3 coding sequence is TGCAGTGCTAGGGGGTCCGGGGAGCTGTTTTTT. Translating it yields CSARGSGELFF.

The chain carries TRBV5-1 and TRBJ2-3; possible D gene TRBD1, 6 bases. Looked up from germline, CDR1 is SGHRS and CDR2 is YFSETQ. V was trimmed by 0 bases and J by 2 bases, leaving 10 bases between them. This CDR3 is built from 15 residues. CDR3 sequence: CASSLGTANTDTQYF. DNA of the CDR3: TGCGCCAGCAGCTTGGGGACAGCTAACACAGATACGCAGTATTTT.